This TCR beta chain was identified during a study of shared clonotypes between healthy human individuals. CDR1 LGHNA and CDR2 YSLEER come from the germline V gene. The CDR3 totals 15 residues. Trimming cost V 4 bases and J 9 bases, with 19 bases left between them. Points from the study as a whole: Memory subsets generally showed lower estimated richness than naive subsets. Tissue TCR repertoires likely differ from these blood-only repertoires.

To note about this clone: Its cognate antigen is unknown.

Original methodology: Sequence data from immunoSEQ were junction-only and lacked quality scores; consequently, filtering differed. Assay: immunoSEQ multiplex PCR; the TCRdb copy retains only in-frame clones and omits some. V and J calls and clone size are as listed in that table; D and trimming were resolved from the DNA. Of 2 million to 2.5 million clones listed, over 85% are singletons. The chain couples TRBV4-3 to TRBJ1-5; D gene uncertain. Sequenced sample: naive CD4+ T cells from PBMCs. The sample's subset: CD45RA+ positively selected. The TCR originated in a man aged 18 to 30 in good health. Some clones in this sample may be carry-over from other donors' samples. The CDR3 nucleotides are TGCGCCAGCAGCCCGGAGGGCAGGACGGGAAGGCCCCAGCATTTT. Amino acid sequence: CASSPEGRTGRPQHF.